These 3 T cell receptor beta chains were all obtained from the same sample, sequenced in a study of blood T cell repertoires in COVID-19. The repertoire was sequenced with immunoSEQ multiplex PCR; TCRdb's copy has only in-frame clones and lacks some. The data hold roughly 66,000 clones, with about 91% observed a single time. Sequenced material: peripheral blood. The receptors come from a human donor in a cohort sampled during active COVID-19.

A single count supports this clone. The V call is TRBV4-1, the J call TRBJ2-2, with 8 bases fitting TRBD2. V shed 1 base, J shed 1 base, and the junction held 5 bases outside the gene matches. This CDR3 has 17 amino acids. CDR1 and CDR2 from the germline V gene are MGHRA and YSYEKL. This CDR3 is CASSQVLAGKNTGELFF. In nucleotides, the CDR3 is TGCGCCAGCAGCCAAGTTTTAGCGGGAAAGAACACCGGGGAGCTGTTTTTT.

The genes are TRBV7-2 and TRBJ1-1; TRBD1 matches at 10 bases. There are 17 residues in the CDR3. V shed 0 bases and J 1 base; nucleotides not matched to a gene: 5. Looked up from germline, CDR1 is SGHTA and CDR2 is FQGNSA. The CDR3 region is CASSLAWDRGPNTEAFF. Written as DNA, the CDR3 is TGTGCCAGCAGCTTAGCGTGGGACAGGGGCCCGAACACTGAAGCTTTCTTT.

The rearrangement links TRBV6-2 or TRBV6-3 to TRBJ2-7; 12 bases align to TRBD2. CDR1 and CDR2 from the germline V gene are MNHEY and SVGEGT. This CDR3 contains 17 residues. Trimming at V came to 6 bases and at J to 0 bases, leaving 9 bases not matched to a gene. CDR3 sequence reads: CASSLALAGGDSYEQYF. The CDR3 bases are TGTGCCAGCAGCTTGGCGCTAGCGGGAGGGGACTCCTACGAGCAGTACTTC.